A selection of T cell receptor beta chains follows, all from one sample in a study of cytomegalovirus exposure and HLA in healthy donors. Produced via immunoSEQ multiplex PCR; TCRdb's table is partial and in-frame only. The table includes approximately 51,000 clones, 81% detected once. The sequenced material came from PBMCs. All receptors derive from a boy aged 5-17 years in good health and CMV-seropositive. CDR3s include the opening cysteine and the closing phenylalanine or tryptophan. A D gene is named only where the DNA matches it firmly. Clone size, where shown, is once, few, many, or a class for clones that have expanded.

>16|TRBV2|NA|TRBJ2-2|NA
CASSEQGLRGSGELFF
TGTGCCAGCAGTGAACAAGGGTTACGGGGAAGCGGGGAGCTGTTTTTT
>19|TRBV10-1|NA|TRBJ2-1|TRBD1
CASSDGDRGIFPSYNEQFF
TGCGCCAGCAGTGATGGAGACAGGGGGATCTTCCCCTCCTACAATGAGCAGTTCTTC
>14|TRBV9|NA|TRBJ1-5|NA
CASSVEGGVQPQHF
TGTGCCAGCAGCGTAGAAGGAGGGGTGCAGCCCCAGCATTTT
>16|TRBV7-9|NA|TRBJ1-4|NA
CASRGGQTATNEKLFF
TGTGCCAGCAGGGGCGGGCAGACTGCAACTAATGAAAAACTGTTTTTT
>15|TRBV12-5|NA|TRBJ2-5|TRBD2
CASGFSGGSRRTQYF
TGTGCTAGTGGTTTCAGCGGGGGCTCGCGGCGGACCCAGTACTTC
>16|TRBV7-2|NA|TRBJ2-5|NA
CASSPLVGGGRETQYF
TGTGCCAGCAGCCCCTTAGTGGGGGGGGGCCGAGAGACCCAGTACTTC
>14|TRBV5-8|NA|TRBJ2-7|NA
CASSLGTDFYEQYF
TGTGCCAGCAGCTTGGGCACGGACTTCTACGAGCAGTACTTC
>14|TRBV28|once|TRBJ1-5|NA
CASSANRKRQPQHF
TGTGCCAGCAGTGCTAACAGGAAGAGGCAGCCCCAGCATTTT
>13|TRBV19|NA|TRBJ1-2|TRBD1
CASTPGQLFGYTF
TGTGCCAGTACCCCGGGACAGCTCTTTGGCTACACCTTC
>16|TRBV28|NA|TRBJ2-7|TRBD1
CASSLLGQEFLGEQYF
TGTGCCAGCAGTTTATTGGGACAGGAATTTTTGGGGGAGCAGTACTTC
>17|TRBV25-1|few|TRBJ1-4|NA
CASSDSALQGYFEKLFF
TGTGCCAGCAGTGACTCCGCTTTACAGGGATACTTCGAAAAACTGTTTTTT
>11|TRBV5-4|NA|TRBJ2-3|NA
CASSLQGFLYF
TGTGCCAGCAGCTTGCAGGGGTTTCTGTATTTT
>13|TRBV27|NA|TRBJ2-5|NA
CASSPWGPETQYF
TGTGCCAGCAGCCCGTGGGGCCCCGAGACCCAGTACTTC
>16|TRBV4-1|NA|TRBJ2-4|NA
CASSQTTGNSKNIQYF
TGCGCCAGCAGCCAAACGACAGGCAACTCCAAAAACATTCAGTACTTC
>11|TRBV29-1|NA|TRBJ1-2|TRBD1
CSDRDSLRYTF
TGCAGCGACCGGGACAGTCTCCGCTACACCTTC
>14|TRBV6-6|once|TRBJ2-5|NA
CATFQTGTFETQYF
TGTGCCACCTTCCAGACAGGTACCTTCGAGACCCAGTACTTC
>14|TRBV6-5|NA|TRBJ2-1|TRBD2
CASSFGLAGNEQFF
TGTGCCAGCAGTTTCGGACTAGCGGGGAATGAGCAGTTCTTC
>14|TRBV9|NA|TRBJ1-3|NA
CASSVKGEGNTIYF
TGTGCCAGCAGCGTTAAGGGAGAGGGAAACACCATATATTTT
>17|TRBV7-6|NA|TRBJ2-5|TRBD2
CASSRPSGVAVEETQYF
TGTGCCAGCAGCCGACCTAGCGGGGTAGCGGTGGAAGAGACCCAGTACTTC
>15|TRBV29-1|few|TRBJ2-1|TRBD2
CSVGASSGGGNEQFF
TGCAGCGTGGGAGCCTCTAGCGGGGGGGGGAATGAGCAGTTCTTC
>16|TRBV15|NA|TRBJ1-1|NA
CATSRVGPMRNTEAFF
TGTGCCACCAGCAGAGTCGGTCCAATGAGGAACACTGAAGCTTTCTTT
>15|TRBV11-2|NA|TRBJ2-5|TRBD2
CASGASGGFQETQYF
TGTGCCAGCGGGGCTAGCGGGGGGTTCCAAGAGACCCAGTACTTC
>15|TRBV6-1|NA|TRBJ2-7|TRBD1
CASRMTGQDFYEQYF
TGTGCCAGCAGGATGACAGGGCAAGACTTCTACGAGCAGTACTTC
>16|TRBV19|NA|TRBJ2-6|NA
CASTATPVSGANVLTF
TGTGCCAGTACCGCAACCCCAGTCTCTGGGGCCAACGTCCTGACTTTC
>14|TRBV5-4|NA|TRBJ1-1|NA
CASSLAQMNTEAFF
TGTGCCAGCAGCTTGGCGCAGATGAACACTGAAGCTTTCTTT
>13|TRBV6-4|NA|TRBJ2-2|NA
CASSETYTGELFF
TGTGCCAGCAGTGAAACTTATACCGGGGAGCTGTTTTTT
>13|TRBV27|NA|TRBJ1-1|NA
CASSFSVNTEAFF
TGTGCCAGCAGTTTTTCAGTGAACACTGAAGCTTTCTTT
>13|TRBV6-1|NA|TRBJ1-2|NA
CASSQEGYYGYTF
TGTGCCAGCAGTCAGGAGGGGTACTATGGCTACACCTTC
>13|TRBV11-2|few|TRBJ1-5|NA
CASSLDIHRPQHF
TGTGCCAGCAGCTTAGATATACACCGTCCCCAGCATTTT
>18|TRBV13|NA|TRBJ1-4|NA
CASSLGLQGSPTNEKLFF
TGTGCCAGCAGCTTAGGCCTCCAGGGTAGCCCAACTAATGAAAAACTGTTTTTT
>12|TRBV7-9|NA|TRBJ1-1|NA
CASSLALTEAFF
TGTGCCAGCAGCTTGGCCCTTACTGAAGCTTTCTTT
>15|TRBV4-2|NA|TRBJ1-4|NA
CASSQEQGSNEKLFF
TGTGCCAGCAGCCAAGAACAGGGCAGTAATGAAAAACTGTTTTTT
>13|TRBV6-5|few|TRBJ2-2|TRBD2
CASGGVNTGELFF
TGTGCCAGCGGGGGGGTGAACACCGGGGAGCTGTTTTTT
>15|TRBV11-2|once|TRBJ2-1|TRBD2
CASSSELAAYNEQFF
TGTGCCAGCAGCTCGGAACTAGCGGCATACAATGAGCAGTTCTTC
>15|TRBV11-2|NA|TRBJ2-2|NA
CASSLDEGLSGELFF
TGTGCCAGCAGCTTAGATGAGGGCCTCAGCGGGGAGCTGTTTTTT
>17|TRBV4-1|medium-sized|TRBJ2-1|TRBD2
CASQLKIGGTEVRGQFF
TGCGCCAGCCAGCTTAAGATCGGGGGGACGGAGGTTCGCGGGCAGTTCTTC
>16|TRBV5-1|NA|TRBJ1-6|NA
CASSLRSALLGSPLHF
TGCGCCAGCAGCTTAAGGAGCGCCCTCCTTGGTTCACCCCTCCACTTT
>17|TRBV11-2|NA|TRBJ2-2|NA
CASSSPTSRGIAGELFF
TGTGCCAGCAGCTCACCAACGAGTCGGGGAATCGCCGGGGAGCTGTTTTTT
>13|TRBV27|once|TRBJ2-7|NA
CASSLSRSYEQYF
TGTGCCAGCAGTTTATCCAGGTCCTACGAGCAGTACTTC
>16|TRBV5-4|NA|TRBJ2-3|TRBD2
CASSHLAGQSTDTQYF
TGTGCCAGCAGCCACCTAGCGGGGCAGTCCACAGATACGCAGTATTTT
>15|TRBV6-5|NA|TRBJ1-2|TRBD1
CASSYSRRGHYGYTF
TGTGCCAGCAGTTACTCTCGGAGGGGGCACTATGGCTACACCTTC
>15|TRBV19|few|TRBJ2-2|TRBD2
CASTGTSDGTGELFF
TGTGCCAGTACCGGGACTAGCGATGGAACCGGGGAGCTGTTTTTT
>12|TRBV18|NA|TRBJ2-7|NA
CASSPRLYEQYF
TGTGCCAGCTCACCACGGCTCTACGAGCAGTACTTC
>18|TRBV29-1|NA|TRBJ2-1|TRBD2
CSVEFRLAGLHRPNEQFF
TGCAGCGTTGAGTTTCGACTAGCGGGGCTACACCGTCCCAATGAGCAGTTCTTC
>16|TRBV15|NA|TRBJ2-3|TRBD2
CATSRFRAGGADTQYF
TGTGCCACCAGCAGGTTCCGAGCGGGGGGAGCAGATACGCAGTATTTT
>15|TRBV16|few|TRBJ2-1|NA
CASSQSFSVKLEQFF
TGTGCCAGCAGCCAATCTTTTAGTGTAAAGCTTGAGCAGTTCTTC
>14|TRBV4-2|NA|TRBJ1-6|NA
CASSQEERSSPLHF
TGTGCCAGCAGCCAAGAAGAGAGAAGTTCACCCCTCCACTTT
>17|TRBV7-8|NA|TRBJ2-3|TRBD2
CASSLRGLAGGRYTQYF
TGTGCCAGCAGCTTAAGAGGACTAGCGGGGGGCCGGTATACGCAGTATTTT
>19|TRBV5-3|NA|TRBJ1-1|TRBD1
CARSLASDREERANTEAFF
TGTGCCAGAAGCTTGGCAAGTGACAGGGAAGAAAGGGCGAACACTGAAGCTTTCTTT
>11|TRBV6-1|once|TRBJ1-2|NA
CASRGSGDYTF
TGTGCCAGCAGGGGGAGCGGGGACTACACCTTC
>9|TRBV12-5|NA|TRBJ1-5|NA
CASGSPQHF
TGTGCTAGTGGTTCACCCCAGCATTTT
>16|TRBV11-2|NA|TRBJ1-1|NA
CASSLEPTGSYTEAFF
TGTGCCAGCAGCTTGGAACCCACAGGGTCCTACACTGAAGCTTTCTTT
>15|TRBV6-5|NA|TRBJ1-5|TRBD1
CASSRDSFSNQPQHF
TGTGCCAGCAGCCGGGACAGCTTTAGCAATCAGCCCCAGCATTTT
>14|TRBV11-3|NA|TRBJ2-7|TRBD1
CASSAGTGGDEQYF
TGTGCCAGCAGCGCCGGGACAGGAGGCGACGAGCAGTACTTC
>14|TRBV7-6|NA|TRBJ2-3|TRBD1
CASNEGQLTDTQYF
TGTGCCAGCAATGAGGGACAGTTAACAGATACGCAGTATTTT
>11|TRBV6-5|NA|TRBJ2-7|TRBD2
CASSSSGGQYF
TGTGCCAGCAGTTCTAGCGGGGGACAGTACTTC